The 31 T cell receptor beta chains below come from one sample, sequenced in a study of cytomegalovirus exposure and HLA in healthy donors. It was with 60 Vbeta and 13 Jbeta primers that the PCR ran. Produced via immunoSEQ multiplex PCR; TCRdb's table is partial and in-frame only. This repertoire shows about 180,000 clones, about four fifths found once; its top ten account for approximately 5%. The specimen was PBMCs. The receptors here all came from a woman aged 18 to 35 in good health and CMV-seropositive.

V usage is TRBV4-3 and J usage is TRBJ1-2, with 7 bases fitting TRBD1. CDR1 LGHNA and CDR2 YSLEER come from the germline V gene. CDR3 size: 14 residues. V was clipped by 2 bases and J by 6 bases; unmatched bases: 6. This chain's CDR3 is CASSQIRGRDGYTF. Written as DNA, the CDR3 is TGCGCCAGCAGCCAAATTAGGGGGCGAGATGGCTACACCTTC.

V gene TRBV6-1 combines with J gene TRBJ1-2; no reliable D call. Germline V gene sequence: CDR1 MNHNS, CDR2 SASEGT. V was pared by 3 bases and J by 4 bases, with 6 bases between. The CDR3 consists of 12 residues. The DNA of the CDR3 is TGTGCCAGCAGTGAGGGCAGCTATGGCTACACCTTC. This translates into CASSEGSYGYTF.

This rearrangement joins TRBV11-1 to TRBJ1-1; unclear D gene. Trimming shortened V by 6 bases and J by 0 bases, and 14 bases separated the two germline ends. CDR3 length equals 15 residues. Germline V gives CDR1 SGHAT, CDR2 FQDESV (reference sequence). CDR3 region: CASSYTRSMNTEAFF. Here the CDR3 DNA reads TGTGCCAGCAGTTATACAAGGAGCATGAACACTGAAGCTTTCTTT.

The rearrangement uses TRBV7-6 and TRBJ2-1, with 7 bases fitting TRBD2. The CDR3 extends over 17 amino acids. The germline gives CDR1 SGHVS, CDR2 FNYEAQ. J gave up 2 bases and V 1 base, and 8 bases lay outside the gene matches. The chain's CDR3 is CASSLGRLADTYNEQFF. The CDR3 DNA follows: TGTGCCAGCAGCTTAGGTCGGCTAGCGGACACCTACAATGAGCAGTTCTTC.

The chain has TRBV6-1 and TRBJ2-7; 9 positions agree with TRBD1. CDR1 is MNHNS, CDR2 SASEGT, per germline. The CDR3 sequence is 15 residues long. V shed 6 bases, J shed 5 bases, and the junction held 11 bases outside the gene matches. This chain's CDR3 is CASRAGTGIQHEQYF. CDR3 sequence (DNA): TGTGCCAGCAGGGCCGGGACAGGGATTCAGCACGAGCAGTACTTC.

J is TRBJ1-1 and V is TRBV28; TRBD1 might be the D (6 bases). This CDR3 has 14 amino acids. The V gene's germline CDR1 is MDHEN and CDR2 SYDVKM. V lost 10 bases to trimming and J lost 0 bases, with 15 bases between them. Here the CDR3 reads CATQRGGLNTEAFF. In DNA form, the CDR3 reads TGTGCCACTCAGCGTGGGGGCCTGAACACTGAAGCTTTCTTT.

This chain links TRBV2 with TRBJ1-5; 7 bases are shared with TRBD1. Germline values: CDR1 SNHLY, CDR2 FYNNEI. This CDR3 is 12 amino acids long. V dropped 4 bases and J dropped 7; count of bases not matched to a gene: 1. CDR3 sequence: CASSADRQPQHF. The CDR3 region has the DNA TGTGCCAGCAGTGCGGACAGGCAGCCCCAGCATTTT. Variable domain in full (rest from reference TRBV2 and TRBJ1-5): EPEVTQTPSHQVTQMGQEVILRCVPISNHLYFYWYRQILGQKVEFLVSFYNNEISEKSEIFDDQFSVERPDGSNFTLKIRSTKLEDSAMYFCASSADRQPQHFGDGTRLSIL.

The V gene is TRBV29-1, the J gene TRBJ1-1; D unresolved. Germline-derived CDR1 and CDR2 are SQVTM and ANQGSEA. V was shortened by 6 bases and J by 4 bases, with 15 bases between the two germline ends. The CDR3 length is 13 residues. The CDR3 region is CSVRRPSGTEAFF. DNA for the CDR3: TGCAGCGTCCGCCGACCGTCGGGCACTGAAGCTTTCTTT.

This clone was seen a few times. The chain is built from TRBV5-8 and TRBJ1-4; 10 bases line up with TRBD1. CDR1 and CDR2 from the germline V gene are SGHTS and YDEGEE. This CDR3 has 18 amino acids. V gave up 6 bases and J gave up 0 bases; unmatched junction bases: 11. The chain's CDR3 is CASIAGTGAGSTNEKLFF. The DNA for the CDR3 is TGTGCCAGCATCGCCGGGACAGGGGCGGGTTCAACTAATGAAAAACTGTTTTTT.

The gene calls are TRBV19 and TRBJ1-5; D may be TRBD1 (5 bases). V gave up 7 bases and J gave up 3 bases, with 16 bases separating them. The CDR3 is made up of 15 amino acids. Germline-derived CDR1 and CDR2 are LNHDA and SQIVND (reference sequence). In DNA form, the CDR3 reads TGTGCCAGTACCCTCGGAGGGGTTTACAATCAGCCCCAGCATTTT. It yields the protein CASTLGGVYNQPQHF.

CDR3 amino acids: CAIRQGPGNTIYF. CDR3 DNA sequence: TGTGCCATCAGACAGGGACCTGGAAACACCATATATTTT. The gene calls are TRBV10-3 and TRBJ1-3; D is possibly TRBD1 (6 bases). Trimming took off 6 bases at V and 2 bases at J, with 8 bases between the two ends. The germline V gene has CDR1 ENHRY and CDR2 SYGVKD. CDR3 length equals 13 residues.

The rearrangement joins TRBV19 to TRBJ2-7, with TRBD2 matching 8 bases. Germline trimming cut 5 bases from V and 2 bases from J; bases unmatched to any gene: 5. The germline V gene has CDR1 LNHDA and CDR2 SQIVND (reference sequence). The CDR3 length is 14 residues. The CDR3 DNA reads TGTGCCAGTAGTCCACTAGCGGCCACCTACGAGCAGTACTTC. Translating gives CASSPLAATYEQYF.

Only a few counts were recorded for this clone. This rearrangement joins TRBV5-1 to TRBJ1-4; no clear D. Germline loops: CDR1 SGHRS, CDR2 YFSETQ. Trimming stripped 0 bases from V and 0 bases from J, with 9 bases between. This CDR3 contains 16 residues. The CDR3 sequence is CASSLVSGATNEKLFF. The DNA of the CDR3 is TGCGCCAGCAGCTTGGTATCGGGTGCAACTAATGAAAAACTGTTTTTT.

This clone was detected only a few times. This chain connects TRBV7-2 to TRBJ2-1; 8 bases match TRBD2. V was clipped by 5 bases and J by 9 bases; unmatched bases: 15. CDR1 is SGHTA, CDR2 FQGNSA, per germline. CDR3 length: 16 residues. This chain's CDR3 is CASSTRRGGNEGEQFF. For the CDR3, the DNA is TGTGCCAGCAGCACCCGCCGGGGGGGAAATGAAGGTGAGCAGTTCTTC.

The V and J genes are TRBV5-1 and TRBJ2-2; perhaps TRBD2 as D (6 bases). The CDR3 length is 15 residues. Germline CDR1 reads SGHRS; CDR2 reads YFSETQ. V was pared by 0 bases and J by 5 bases, with 11 bases between. Here the CDR3 reads CASSLAGAGTGELFF. The CDR3 bases are TGCGCCAGCAGCTTGGCCGGGGCGGGGACCGGGGAGCTGTTTTTT.

The chain is built from TRBV5-1 and TRBJ1-1; D may be TRBD1 (5 bases). Trimming stripped 4 bases from V and 3 bases from J, with 10 bases between. Germline CDR1 reads SGHRS; CDR2 reads YFSETQ. CDR3 length equals 13 residues. CDR3 in DNA: TGCGCCAGCAGCGGAGCGGGGGACACTGAAGCTTTCTTT. It specifies CASSGAGDTEAFF.

The rearrangement links TRBV7-8 to TRBJ2-7; 9 bases match TRBD1. J lost 4 bases, V lost 5 bases, and 9 bases had no gene match. CDR1 and CDR2 from the germline V gene are SGHVS and FQNEAQ. This CDR3 contains 15 residues. CDR3 nucleotides: TGTGCCAGCAGCCAGCTGACAGGGGGTTTTTACGAGCAGTACTTC. Translating gives CASSQLTGGFYEQYF.

This sequence joins TRBV19 and TRBJ1-1; D might be TRBD1 (6 bases). The V end was cut by 1 base, the J end by 3 bases, with 18 bases between. The length of the CDR3 is 17 residues. Germline CDR1 LNHDA, CDR2 SQIVND (reference sequence). The CDR3: CASSIGHRVLGDTEAFF. Here the CDR3 DNA reads TGTGCCAGTAGTATAGGTCACAGGGTCTTAGGGGACACTGAAGCTTTCTTT.

The rearrangement links TRBV29-1 to TRBJ2-5; 11 positions agree with TRBD2. The CDR3 contains 13 residues. Germline V gene data show CDR1 as SQVTM and CDR2 as ANQGSEA. With 7 bases clipped from V and 6 bases from J, the junction kept 7 bases outside the gene matches. CDR3 in amino acids: CSAMTSGEKTQYF. The CDR3 DNA is TGCAGCGCTATGACTAGCGGGGAAAAGACCCAGTACTTC.

This chain joins TRBV6-5 and TRBJ1-1; 9 bases are a match to TRBD1. The V and J ends lost 6 bases and 4 bases, in that order; junction bases with no gene match: 6. The germline V gene encodes CDR1 MNHEY and CDR2 SVGAGI. The CDR3 runs 14 residues. DNA for the CDR3: TGTGCCAGCAGAACAGGGGGCGCGGGCACTGAAGCTTTCTTT. Its protein product is CASRTGGAGTEAFF.

The chain is built from TRBV6-1 and TRBJ1-2; D remains ambiguous. Per the germline V gene, CDR1 is MNHNS and CDR2 is SASEGT. Trimming took 10 bases from V and 1 from J, leaving 16 bases between them. The CDR3 consists of 14 residues. The CDR3 coding sequence is TGTGCCACCAATCCGAGGGCTATTAACTATGGCTACACCTTC. Protein: CATNPRAINYGYTF.

This clone was seen once. The gene calls are TRBV9 and TRBJ1-2; D remains ambiguous. In germline, CDR1 is SGDLS, CDR2 YYNGEE. The CDR3 extends over 12 amino acids. V was clipped by 4 bases and J by 4 bases, with 8 bases between them. The DNA for the CDR3 is TGTGCCAGCAGCTCTCGAGGCTATGGCTACACCTTC. Residues: CASSSRGYGYTF. Using reference TRBV9 and TRBJ1-2 for the parts outside the CDR3, the full variable domain is DSGVTQTPKHLITATGQRVTLRCSPRSGDLSVYWYQQSLDQGLQFLIQYYNGEERAKGNILERFSAQQFPDLHSELNLSSLELGDSALYFCASSSRGYGYTFGSGTRLTVV.

This chain joins TRBV10-3 and TRBJ1-4; the D is unclear. This CDR3 region has 13 residues. Between the trimmed V and J ends, which lost 6 bases and 0 bases, there was a span of 5 bases. CDR1 and CDR2 from the germline V gene are ENHRY and SYGVKD. CDR3 in DNA: TGTGCCATCAGAGCCTCAACTAATGAAAAACTGTTTTTT. Translated: CAIRASTNEKLFF.

V usage is TRBV9 and J usage is TRBJ2-7; 16 bases agree with TRBD2. The CDR3 covers 19 residues. Germline CDR1 and CDR2: SGDLS and YYNGEE. V shed 4 bases and J 3 bases; nucleotides not matched to a gene: 13. CDR3 nucleotide sequence: TGTGCCAGCAGCCCTCACGCCGGGACTAGCGGGGGGGCGAACTACGAGCAGTACTTC. This translates into CASSPHAGTSGGANYEQYF.

The rearrangement uses TRBV11-3 and TRBJ2-7; TRBD1 might be the D (6 bases). V shed 0 bases and J shed 5 bases, with 14 bases lying between them. Germline V gene data show CDR1 as SGHNT and CDR2 as YENEEA. The CDR3 contains 15 residues. The CDR3 sequence: CASSLDRDRSHEQYF. CDR3 DNA: TGTGCCAGCAGCTTAGATCGCGACAGGTCCCACGAGCAGTACTTC.

This sequence joins TRBV7-2 and TRBJ2-5; a weak D match, TRBD1 (5 bases). CDR3 size: 13 residues. Germline CDR1 reads SGHTA; CDR2 reads FQGNSA. Trimming pared 5 bases from V and 4 bases from J, leaving 11 bases between. The CDR3 DNA sequence: TGTGCCAGCAGCGCAGACAGAATAGAGACCCAGTACTTC. This translates into CASSADRIETQYF.

The rearrangement joins TRBV14 to TRBJ1-4; 8 bases fit TRBD1. The junction had 0 bases not matched to a gene; V was cut back by 0 bases and J by 6 bases. Germline values: CDR1 SGHDN, CDR2 FVKESK. The CDR3 loop spans 14 amino acids. CDR3 sequence: CASSQETGDEKLFF. The CDR3, as DNA: TGTGCCAGCAGCCAAGAGACAGGGGATGAAAAACTGTTTTTT.

This sequence joins TRBV28 and TRBJ1-4; D might be TRBD1 (6 bases). The CDR3 sequence is 15 residues long. CDR1 and CDR2 from the germline V gene are MDHEN and SYDVKM. Trimming took off 3 bases at V and 7 bases at J, with 15 bases between the two ends. The CDR3 loop is CASSLLQGSTEKLFF. In DNA, the CDR3 is TGTGCCAGCAGTTTGTTACAGGGATCTACTGAAAAACTGTTTTTT.

The genes are TRBV11-3 and TRBJ2-1; D call uncertain. Germline CDR1 and CDR2: SGHNT and YENEEA. Trimming stripped 4 bases from V and 0 bases from J, with 10 bases between. The CDR3 runs 15 residues. The CDR3 region is CASSYNPSSYNEQFF. CDR3 nucleotide sequence: TGTGCCAGCAGCTATAACCCGAGCTCCTACAATGAGCAGTTCTTC.

This chain connects TRBV19 to TRBJ1-6; 10 positions agree with TRBD1. The CDR3 has 15 residues. The V segment lost 9 bases and the J segment 10 bases; nucleotides outside the gene matches: 12. CDR1 and CDR2 from the germline V gene are LNHDA and SQIVND (reference sequence). CDR3 nucleotide sequence: TGTGCCAGCCGAGACCGGGACAGGGGACGCTCACCCCTCCACTTT. Protein sequence: CASRDRDRGRSPLHF.

V gene TRBV2 combines with J gene TRBJ2-3, with 8 bases matching TRBD2. The germline gives CDR1 SNHLY, CDR2 FYNNEI. This CDR3 has 15 amino acids. J lost 1 base, V lost 5 bases, and 5 bases had no gene match. The CDR3 region has the DNA TGTGCCAGCAGTCTTGGGCGGGGGGGCACAGATACGCAGTATTTT. Its translation: CASSLGRGGTDTQYF.